This T cell receptor (beta chain) was recorded in a study of control samples from healthy donors and cancer patients. The germline V and J ends were trimmed by 0 bases and 4 bases, with 3 bases remaining between them. The CDR3 is made up of 12 amino acids. Germline V gene data show CDR1 as SEHNR and CDR2 as FQNEAQ (reference sequence). Libraries were prepared by immunoSEQ multiplex PCR; TCRdb keeps only in-frame clonotypes and omits some of them. The table records around 230,000 clones, around 94% of them present only once. The source material was blood. This TCR was sampled from a man aged 50-60 years in good health. V and J are TRBV7-9 and TRBJ2-5; D unclear. The CDR3 DNA reads as TGTGCCAGCAGCTTAGCGCGAGAGACCCAGTACTTC. Residues: CASSLARETQYF.